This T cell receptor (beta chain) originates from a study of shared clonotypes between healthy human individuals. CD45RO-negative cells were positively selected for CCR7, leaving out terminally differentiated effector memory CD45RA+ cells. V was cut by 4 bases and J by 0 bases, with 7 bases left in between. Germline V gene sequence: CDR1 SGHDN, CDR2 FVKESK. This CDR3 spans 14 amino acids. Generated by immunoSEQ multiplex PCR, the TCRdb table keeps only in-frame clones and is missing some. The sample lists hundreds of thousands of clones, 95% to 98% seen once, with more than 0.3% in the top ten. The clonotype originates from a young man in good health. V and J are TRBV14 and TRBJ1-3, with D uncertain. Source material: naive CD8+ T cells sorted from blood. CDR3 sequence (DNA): TGTGCCAGCAGCCCCCGGATCTCTGGAAACACCATATATTTT. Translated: CASSPRISGNTIYF. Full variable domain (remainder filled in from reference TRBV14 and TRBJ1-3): EAGVTQFPSHSVIEKGQTVTLRCDPISGHDNLYWYRRVMGKEIKFLLHFVKESKQDESGMPNNRFLAERTGGTYSTLKVQPAELEDSGVYFCASSPRISGNTIYFGEGSWLTVV.